The 19 T cell receptor beta chains in this list originate from one sample, sequenced in a study of long-term antiretroviral therapy in people with HIV. The libraries were made with immunoSEQ v3.0 at survey level. TCRdb keeps only in-frame clones here, not all; method: immunoSEQ multiplex PCR. In the table there are some 14,000 clones, roughly three quarters of which are singletons. The sequences come from unsorted PBMCs, collected 3.1 years after starting antiretroviral therapy. Receptors were obtained from a man aged 35-49 years with HIV.

This clone was recorded once. For the CDR3, the DNA is TGTGCCAGCAGCTCCCCGAAGACTAGCGGGGCGGAGACCCAGTACTTC. Amino acids: CASSSPKTSGAETQYF. This chain joins TRBV7-9 and TRBJ2-5; 11 bases are shared with TRBD2. The CDR3 sequence is 16 residues long. The J segment lost 5 bases and the V segment lost 4 bases, leaving 9 bases of the junction unmatched. Germline CDR1 SEHNR, CDR2 FQNEAQ (reference sequence).

V gene TRBV12-5 combines with J gene TRBJ2-2; D possibly corresponds to TRBD2 (5 bases). CDR1 and CDR2 from the germline V gene are LGHNT and FRNRAP. V lost 1 base and J 6 bases, leaving 12 bases between the germline ends. There are 15 residues in the CDR3. CDR3 sequence reads: CASGLALTSSGELFF. CDR3 in DNA: TGTGCTAGTGGTTTGGCACTTACTAGTTCCGGGGAGCTGTTTTTT.

The chain is built from TRBV18 and TRBJ1-1, with D possibly matching TRBD1 (6 bases). There are 13 residues in the CDR3. V was cut by 6 bases and J by 6 bases, with 14 bases left in between. The germline V gene encodes CDR1 KGHSH and CDR2 LQKENI. The CDR3 protein is CASSLQGLPEAFF. The DNA for the CDR3 is TGTGCCAGCTCGTTACAGGGTTTACCTGAAGCTTTCTTT.

A few counts support this clone. This chain joins TRBV6-1 and TRBJ1-2; D ambiguous. Germline CDR1 and CDR2: MNHNS and SASEGT. There are 14 residues in the CDR3. V was cut by 3 bases and J by 7 bases, with 15 bases left in between. CDR3 region: CASSEQERRPGYTF. As DNA, the CDR3 is TGTGCCAGCAGTGAGCAGGAGCGAAGGCCTGGCTACACCTTC.

On this clone: Relative to the germline gene, one junction end is altered; a read error may explain this. This chain joins TRBV11-2 and TRBJ1-4, with 7 bases that match TRBD1. CDR1 and CDR2 from the germline V gene are SGHAT and FQNNGV. The CDR3 is 15 amino acids. CDR3 sequence: CASSLDRVGEEKLFF. The CDR3, as DNA: TGTGCCAGCAGCCTAGACAGGGTAGGAGAGGAAAAACTGTTTTTT.

The chain carries TRBV29-1 and TRBJ1-2; tentatively, D is TRBD1 (5 bases). Per the germline V gene, CDR1 is SQVTM and CDR2 is ANQGSEA. Between the trimmed V and J ends, which lost 4 bases and 4 bases, there was a span of 10 bases. There are 12 residues in the CDR3. The chain's CDR3 is CSVVEGTYGYTF. The CDR3 DNA is TGCAGCGTTGTCGAGGGGACCTATGGCTACACCTTC.

The J gene is TRBJ1-6, the V gene TRBV19; D uncertain. Germline values: CDR1 LNHDA, CDR2 SQIVND (reference sequence). Trimming pared 4 bases from V and 0 bases from J, leaving 4 bases between. The CDR3 covers 14 residues. CDR3 sequence: CASSSGSYNSPLHF. CDR3 nucleotides: TGTGCCAGTAGTAGCGGCTCCTATAATTCACCCCTCCACTTT.

There are a few counts of this clone. This sequence joins TRBV2 and TRBJ2-7; D not resolved. The length of the CDR3 is 14 residues. Germline CDR1 reads SNHLY; CDR2 reads FYNNEI. The V end was cut by 0 bases, the J end by 2 bases, with 8 bases between. CDR3: CASSEAYTAYEQYF. The CDR3 DNA reads TGTGCCAGCAGTGAAGCGTACACAGCCTACGAGCAGTACTTC.

This clone was observed a few times. The V call is TRBV5-6, the J call TRBJ1-1; D remains unclear. The V gene lost 2 bases and the J gene lost 0 bases, with 5 bases spanning the gap. Looked up from germline, CDR1 is SGHDT and CDR2 is YYEEEE. The CDR3 is 13 residues long. The DNA of the CDR3 is TGTGCCAGCAGCTTTCAGATGAACACTGAAGCTTTCTTT. It yields the protein CASSFQMNTEAFF. Using reference TRBV5-6 and TRBJ1-1 for the parts outside the CDR3, the full variable domain is DAGVTQSPTHLIKTRGQQVTLRCSPKSGHDTVSWYQQALGQGPQFIFQYYEEEERQRGNFPDRFSGHQFPNYSSELNVNALLLGDSALYLCASSFQMNTEAFFGQGTRLTVV.

This chain connects TRBV4-2 to TRBJ1-2; tentative D call: TRBD1 (5 bases). Trimming took off 1 base at V and 8 bases at J, with 11 bases between the two ends. CDR1 is LGHNA, CDR2 YNFKEQ, per germline. The CDR3 consists of 13 residues. The CDR3 spells CASSQGGEGGYTF. The CDR3 DNA is TGTGCCAGCAGCCAAGGCGGGGAGGGGGGCTACACCTTC.

The chain has TRBV2 and TRBJ1-4; D unresolved. Trimming removed 6 bases at V and 11 bases at J, with 10 bases between. Germline V gene sequence: CDR1 SNHLY, CDR2 FYNNEI. This CDR3 has 11 amino acids. This chain's CDR3 is CASSPGLKLFF. The CDR3 coding sequence is TGTGCCAGCAGCCCCGGACTCAAACTGTTTTTT.

The chain recombines TRBV19 with TRBJ2-6, with 7 bases identical to TRBD1. Germline values: CDR1 LNHDA, CDR2 SQIVND (reference sequence). The V gene end was trimmed by 6 bases and the J gene end by 0 bases; junction bases not matched to a gene: 5. The CDR3 covers 16 residues. This chain's CDR3 is CASRDRLPSGANVLTF. DNA of the CDR3: TGTGCCAGTAGGGACAGGCTTCCCTCTGGGGCCAACGTCCTGACTTTC.

CDR3 coding DNA: TGCGCCAGCAGTCCTGGGGCCGGGAGGACCACCTACGAGCAGTACTTC. Its translation is CASSPGAGRTTYEQYF. The chain couples TRBV5-1 to TRBJ2-7, with 7 bases aligning to TRBD2. Germline CDR1 and CDR2: SGHRS and YFSETQ. CDR3 length equals 16 residues. The J segment lost 2 bases and the V segment lost 5 bases, leaving 13 bases of the junction unmatched.

The chain has TRBV27 and TRBJ2-1, with TRBD2 matching 11 bases. The V and J ends lost 9 bases and 9 bases, in that order; junction bases with no gene match: 10. Per the germline V gene, CDR1 is MNHEY and CDR2 is SMNVEV (reference sequence). The CDR3 length is 14 residues. The CDR3 DNA follows: TGTGCCAGTACAGTAGCGGGGGGGCCGGGTGAGCAGTTCTTC. Translating gives CASTVAGGPGEQFF.

The chain is built from TRBV6-1 and TRBJ2-7; no reliable D call. This CDR3 is 14 amino acids long. Trimming left V 4 bases short and J 0 bases short, with 10 bases between. Germline V gene sequence: CDR1 MNHNS, CDR2 SASEGT. The CDR3 region is CASSGGPVSYEQYF. CDR3 in DNA: TGTGCCAGCAGTGGAGGCCCAGTCTCCTACGAGCAGTACTTC.

This clone was counted once. The chain links TRBV5-6 to TRBJ1-2; D not certain. The germline gives CDR1 SGHDT, CDR2 YYEEEE. Deletions cut 2 bases from V and 0 bases from J, with 11 bases between. The CDR3 totals 15 residues. Here the CDR3 reads CASSFLHGANYGYTF. The CDR3 DNA sequence: TGTGCCAGCAGCTTCTTGCACGGAGCTAACTATGGCTACACCTTC.

The chain recombines TRBV7-8 with TRBJ2-5; D is unresolved. CDR1 is SGHVS, CDR2 FQNEAQ, per germline. V was shortened by 3 bases and J by 3 bases, with 5 bases between the two germline ends. CDR3 length: 12 amino acids. The CDR3 loop reads CASSFDEETQYF. The CDR3 DNA follows: TGTGCCAGCAGCTTTGATGAAGAGACCCAGTACTTC.

The chain links TRBV2 to TRBJ1-6; D uncertain. Trimming left V 3 bases short and J 0 bases short, with 9 bases between. The germline V gene has CDR1 SNHLY and CDR2 FYNNEI. CDR3 length: 16 amino acids. CDR3 coding DNA: TGTGCCAGCAGTGACGGGGATCCCTCCTATAATTCACCCCTCCACTTT. Translation gives CASSDGDPSYNSPLHF.

This clone was seen only a few times. V usage is TRBV7-9 and J usage is TRBJ1-2, with a weak D call TRBD1 (5 bases). This CDR3 comprises 14 residues. The germline gives CDR1 SEHNR, CDR2 FQNEAQ (reference sequence). Trimming left V 1 base short and J 4 bases short, with 10 bases between. CDR3 nucleotides: TGTGCCAGCAGCTTAGACAAGGGGCTCTATGGCTACACCTTC. Amino acids: CASSLDKGLYGYTF.